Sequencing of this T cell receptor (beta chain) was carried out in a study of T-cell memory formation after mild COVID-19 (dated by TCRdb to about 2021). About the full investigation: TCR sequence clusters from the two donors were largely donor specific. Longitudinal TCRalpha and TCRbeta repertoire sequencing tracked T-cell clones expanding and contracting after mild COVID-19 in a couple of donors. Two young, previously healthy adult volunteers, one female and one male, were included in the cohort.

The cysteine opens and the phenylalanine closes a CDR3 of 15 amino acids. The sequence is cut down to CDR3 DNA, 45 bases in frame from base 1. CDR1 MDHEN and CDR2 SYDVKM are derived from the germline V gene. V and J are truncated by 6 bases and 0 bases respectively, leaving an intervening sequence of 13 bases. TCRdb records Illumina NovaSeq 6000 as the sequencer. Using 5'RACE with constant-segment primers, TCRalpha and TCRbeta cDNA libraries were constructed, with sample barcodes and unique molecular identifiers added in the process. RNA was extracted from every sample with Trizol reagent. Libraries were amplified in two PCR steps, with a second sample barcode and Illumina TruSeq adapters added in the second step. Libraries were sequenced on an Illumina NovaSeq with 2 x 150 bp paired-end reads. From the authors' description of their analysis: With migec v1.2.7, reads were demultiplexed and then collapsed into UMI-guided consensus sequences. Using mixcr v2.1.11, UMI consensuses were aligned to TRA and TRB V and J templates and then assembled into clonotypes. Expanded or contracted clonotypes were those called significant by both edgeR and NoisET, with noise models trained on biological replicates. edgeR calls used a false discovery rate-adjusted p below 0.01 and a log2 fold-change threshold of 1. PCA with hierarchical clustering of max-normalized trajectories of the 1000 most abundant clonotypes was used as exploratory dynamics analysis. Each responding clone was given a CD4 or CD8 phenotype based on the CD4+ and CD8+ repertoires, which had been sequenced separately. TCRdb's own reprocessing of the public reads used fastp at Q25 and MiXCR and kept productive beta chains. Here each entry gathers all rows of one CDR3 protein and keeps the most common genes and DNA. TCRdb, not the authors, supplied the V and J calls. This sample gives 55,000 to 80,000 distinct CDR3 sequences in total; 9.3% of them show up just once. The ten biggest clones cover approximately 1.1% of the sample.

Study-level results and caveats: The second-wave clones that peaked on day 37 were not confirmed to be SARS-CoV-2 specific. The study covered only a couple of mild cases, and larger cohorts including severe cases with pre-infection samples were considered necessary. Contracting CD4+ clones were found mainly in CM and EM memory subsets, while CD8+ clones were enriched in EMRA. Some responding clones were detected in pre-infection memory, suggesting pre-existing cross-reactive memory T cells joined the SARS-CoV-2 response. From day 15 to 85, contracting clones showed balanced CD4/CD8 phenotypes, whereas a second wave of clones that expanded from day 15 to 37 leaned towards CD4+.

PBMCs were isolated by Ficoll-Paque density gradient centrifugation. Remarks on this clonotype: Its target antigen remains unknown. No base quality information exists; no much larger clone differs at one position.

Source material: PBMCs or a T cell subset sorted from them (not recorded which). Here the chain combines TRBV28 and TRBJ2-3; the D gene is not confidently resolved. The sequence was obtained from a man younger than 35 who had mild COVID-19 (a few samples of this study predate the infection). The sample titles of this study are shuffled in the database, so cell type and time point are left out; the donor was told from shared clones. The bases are TGTGCCAGCAGACACCCAGAACTGAGCACAGATACGCAGTATTTT. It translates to CASRHPELSTDTQYF.